These T cell receptor beta chains were read from a single sample in a study of graft-versus-host responses after intestinal transplantation. The assay was immunoSEQ multiplex PCR, and TCRdb's table has in-frame clones only and misses some. The sample lists under 20,000 clones; approximately 95% were seen once. This material consisted of PBMCs, taken 23 days after intestinal transplant. The receptors stem from a human patient who received an intestinal transplant, so some T cells may come from the graft donor. CDR3s include the opening cysteine and the closing phenylalanine or tryptophan. The order of the fields is clone size, V gene, J gene, D gene, CDR3 protein, CDR3 DNA. D genes are given only for firm matches. Clone sizes are given selectively: once, few, many, or a class where the clone is expanded.

size: -; V: TRBV15; J: TRBJ1-2; D: TRBD1; CDR3: CATSRDRGNYGYTF; DNA: TGTGCCACCAGCAGAGACAGGGGGAACTATGGCTACACCTTC
size: -; V: TRBV19; J: TRBJ1-1; D: -; CDR3: CASKWSGRDTEAFF; DNA: TGTGCCAGTAAGTGGAGTGGCCGAGACACTGAAGCTTTCTTT
size: -; V: TRBV7-9; J: TRBJ2-7; D: -; CDR3: CASSDLGPPYEQYF; DNA: TGTGCCAGCAGCGACCTAGGTCCCCCCTACGAGCAGTACTTC
size: once; V: TRBV11-1; J: TRBJ2-1; D: -; CDR3: CASSETRAGRYNEQFF; DNA: TGTGCCAGCAGCGAAACTAGGGCTGGGCGATACAATGAGCAGTTCTTC
size: -; V: TRBV9; J: TRBJ2-1; D: -; CDR3: CASSNTVVAGKGYNEQFF; DNA: TGTGCCAGCAGCAACACGGTAGTCGCGGGAAAGGGGTACAATGAGCAGTTCTTC
size: -; V: TRBV28; J: TRBJ1-2; D: -; CDR3: CASSQGGAYGYTF; DNA: TGTGCCAGCAGCCAAGGGGGGGCCTATGGCTACACCTTC
size: -; V: TRBV6-5; J: TRBJ1-2; D: -; CDR3: CASSYRGPYGYTF; DNA: TGTGCCAGCAGTTACAGGGGCCCCTATGGCTACACCTTC
size: once; V: TRBV6-5; J: TRBJ2-1; D: -; CDR3: CASSYTVLDNEQFF; DNA: TGTGCCAGCAGTTACACGGTACTAGACAATGAGCAGTTCTTC
size: -; V: TRBV19; J: TRBJ2-3; D: TRBD2; CDR3: CATVAGGVADTQYF; DNA: TGTGCCACCGTAGCGGGAGGAGTCGCAGATACGCAGTATTTT
size: -; V: TRBV7-9; J: TRBJ1-5; D: TRBD1; CDR3: CASSLETGARQPQHF; DNA: TGTGCCAGCAGCCTAGAGACAGGGGCGCGACAGCCCCAGCATTTT
size: -; V: TRBV20-1; J: TRBJ1-1; D: -; CDR3: CSARPGTEAFF; DNA: TGCAGTGCTAGACCAGGGACTGAAGCTTTCTTT
size: -; V: TRBV6-5; J: TRBJ1-1; D: -; CDR3: CASSFGQGDTEAFF; DNA: TGTGCCAGCAGTTTTGGGCAGGGAGACACTGAAGCTTTCTTT
size: once; V: TRBV5-6; J: TRBJ2-7; D: -; CDR3: CASSLARGGSYEQYF; DNA: TGTGCCAGCAGCTTGGCCAGGGGAGGCTCCTACGAGCAGTACTTC
size: -; V: TRBV7-9; J: TRBJ2-4; D: -; CDR3: CASSLDGLAKNIQYF; DNA: TGTGCCAGCAGCTTAGACGGACTAGCCAAAAACATTCAGTACTTC
size: once; V: TRBV27; J: TRBJ2-1; D: TRBD1; CDR3: CASRDRSSYNEQFF; DNA: TGTGCCAGCCGGGACAGGAGCTCCTACAATGAGCAGTTCTTC
size: -; V: TRBV6-1; J: TRBJ2-7; D: TRBD2; CDR3: CASSGTSGRYEQYF; DNA: TGTGCCAGCAGTGGGACTAGCGGGAGGTACGAGCAGTACTTC
size: -; V: TRBV2; J: TRBJ2-1; D: TRBD2; CDR3: CASSDLAGGYNEQFF; DNA: TGTGCCAGCAGTGATCTAGCGGGAGGTTACAATGAGCAGTTCTTC
size: -; V: TRBV10-1; J: TRBJ2-7; D: TRBD1; CDR3: CASSGRQGAYEQYF; DNA: TGCGCCAGCAGTGGTAGACAGGGAGCCTACGAGCAGTACTTC
size: -; V: TRBV25-1; J: TRBJ2-1; D: TRBD2; CDR3: CASSELASGLGEQFF; DNA: TGTGCCAGCAGTGAACTAGCTAGCGGGTTAGGTGAGCAGTTCTTC
size: -; V: TRBV7-8; J: TRBJ2-7; D: TRBD2; CDR3: CASSASGSGYEQYF; DNA: TGTGCCAGCAGCGCAAGCGGGAGCGGTTACGAGCAGTACTTC
size: -; V: TRBV5-5; J: TRBJ2-7; D: TRBD2; CDR3: CASSLEGGGIYEQYF; DNA: TGTGCCAGCAGCTTGGAGGGCGGGGGGATCTACGAGCAGTACTTC
size: -; V: TRBV5-1; J: TRBJ1-2; D: -; CDR3: CASSRDRTNYGYTF; DNA: TGCGCCAGCAGCCGCGACAGAACTAACTATGGCTACACCTTC
size: -; V: TRBV11-2; J: TRBJ2-1; D: TRBD2; CDR3: CASSETGTSSDNEQFF; DNA: TGTGCCAGCAGCGAAACCGGGACTAGCTCGGACAATGAGCAGTTCTTC
size: -; V: TRBV9; J: TRBJ1-5; D: -; CDR3: CASSVAGEEYQPQHF; DNA: TGTGCCAGCAGCGTAGCAGGGGAGGAATATCAGCCCCAGCATTTT
size: -; V: TRBV11-2; J: TRBJ2-7; D: -; CDR3: CASSLAIYEQYF; DNA: TGTGCCAGCAGCTTGGCGATCTACGAGCAGTACTTC
size: -; V: TRBV7-9; J: TRBJ2-7; D: TRBD1; CDR3: CASSSSTGSNEQYF; DNA: TGTGCCAGCAGCTCTTCGACAGGGAGTAACGAGCAGTACTTC
size: -; V: TRBV7-4; J: TRBJ2-7; D: -; CDR3: CASSSPGDPYEQYF; DNA: TGTGCCAGCAGCTCTCCGGGGGACCCCTACGAGCAGTACTTC
size: once; V: TRBV12-1; J: TRBJ1-1; D: -; CDR3: CASSFSGGWGAFF; DNA: TGTGCCAGCAGCTTCAGTGGTGGATGGGGAGCTTTCTTT
size: once; V: TRBV2; J: TRBJ2-5; D: TRBD1; CDR3: CASKGTEERIYMKEEETQYF; DNA: TGTGCCAGCAAAGGGACAGAGGAGCGAATCTACATGAAGGAAGAAGAGACCCAGTACTTC
size: -; V: TRBV7-2; J: TRBJ2-1; D: -; CDR3: CASSFAPGHPLSEQFF; DNA: TGTGCCAGCAGCTTCGCCCCGGGACACCCTTTGAGTGAGCAGTTCTTC
size: -; V: TRBV21-1; J: TRBJ1-5; D: -; CDR3: CASTGKDSYNQPQHF; DNA: TGTGCCAGCACGGGAAAGGACTCGTACAATCAGCCCCAGCATTTT
size: -; V: TRBV27; J: TRBJ1-5; D: -; CDR3: CASSLSGHDSNQPQHF; DNA: TGTGCCAGCAGTTTATCGGGACACGATAGCAATCAGCCCCAGCATTTT
size: once; V: TRBV5-5; J: TRBJ2-1; D: -; CDR3: CASSLDVVSGNEQFF; DNA: TGTGCCAGCAGCTTGGACGTGGTTTCAGGGAATGAGCAGTTCTTC
size: -; V: TRBV4-1; J: TRBJ1-1; D: -; CDR3: CASSQGETGENTEAFF; DNA: TGCGCCAGCAGCCAAGGCGAGACAGGTGAGAACACTGAAGCTTTCTTT
size: -; V: TRBV30; J: TRBJ2-7; D: -; CDR3: CAWSPLEGEGYEQYF; DNA: TGTGCCTGGAGTCCCCTAGAAGGTGAGGGGTACGAGCAGTACTTC
size: -; V: TRBV11-3; J: TRBJ2-7; D: TRBD1; CDR3: CASSPGTGDYYEQYF; DNA: TGTGCCAGCAGCCCGGGGACAGGGGATTATTACGAGCAGTACTTC
size: -; V: TRBV11-2; J: TRBJ2-1; D: TRBD2; CDR3: CASSLGPGLATYNEQFF; DNA: TGTGCCAGCAGCCTCGGTCCGGGACTAGCGACCTACAATGAGCAGTTCTTC
size: -; V: TRBV28; J: TRBJ2-1; D: -; CDR3: CASSRPSYPYNEQFF; DNA: TGTGCCAGCAGCCGCCCTTCCTACCCATACAATGAGCAGTTCTTC
size: once; V: TRBV7-2; J: TRBJ1-5; D: TRBD1; CDR3: CASSTDRGYGSNQPQHF; DNA: TGTGCCAGCAGCACGGACAGGGGATATGGCAGCAATCAGCCCCAGCATTTT
size: once; V: TRBV4-1; J: TRBJ2-2; D: TRBD2; CDR3: CASSQGLAGGRTGELFF; DNA: TGCGCCAGCAGCCAAGGACTAGCGGGAGGGCGTACCGGGGAGCTGTTTTTT
size: -; V: TRBV7-2; J: TRBJ1-6; D: -; CDR3: CASSLELRGALHF; DNA: TGTGCCAGCAGCTTAGAACTACGGGGTGCCCTCCACTTT
size: once; V: TRBV27; J: TRBJ1-5; D: -; CDR3: CASSLTRDQPQHF; DNA: TGTGCCAGCAGTTTAACGCGGGATCAGCCCCAGCATTTT
size: -; V: TRBV27; J: TRBJ2-7; D: -; CDR3: CASSLTGSYEQYF; DNA: TGTGCCAGCAGTTTGACCGGCTCCTACGAGCAGTACTTC
size: -; V: TRBV5-6; J: TRBJ2-1; D: TRBD1; CDR3: CASSLGQVEFF; DNA: TGTGCCAGCAGCCTGGGACAGGTCGAGTTCTTC
size: -; V: TRBV27; J: TRBJ1-5; D: -; CDR3: CASSLGYSNQPQHF; DNA: TGTGCCAGCAGTTTAGGCTATAGCAATCAGCCCCAGCATTTT
size: -; V: TRBV9; J: TRBJ1-6; D: -; CDR3: CASSVAIMDSPLHF; DNA: TGTGCCAGCAGCGTAGCGATAATGGATTCACCCCTCCACTTT
size: once; V: TRBV2; J: TRBJ1-5; D: -; CDR3: CASSEDERVSAGGENQPQHF; DNA: TGTGCCAGCAGTGAAGATGAACGAGTTTCTGCGGGGGGCGAGAATCAGCCCCAGCATTTT
size: once; V: TRBV9; J: TRBJ2-5; D: -; CDR3: CASSVESAIQETQYF; DNA: TGTGCCAGCAGCGTAGAGTCGGCCATACAAGAGACCCAGTACTTC
size: -; V: TRBV7-6; J: TRBJ2-5; D: -; CDR3: CASSLVGKRETQYF; DNA: TGTGCCAGCAGCTTAGTCGGCAAGCGGGAGACCCAGTACTTC
size: once; V: TRBV7-3; J: TRBJ2-2; D: -; CDR3: CASSLFPGDPGELFF; DNA: TGTGCCAGCAGCTTATTCCCAGGGGATCCCGGGGAGCTGTTTTTT
size: -; V: TRBV6-1; J: TRBJ1-2; D: -; CDR3: CASSPSGHYGYTF; DNA: TGTGCCAGCAGCCCCTCGGGCCACTATGGCTACACCTTC
size: once; V: TRBV6-8; J: TRBJ2-3; D: -; CDR3: CASSWTSTDTQYF; DNA: TGTGCCAGCAGTTGGACTAGCACAGATACGCAGTATTTT
size: -; V: TRBV10-3; J: TRBJ1-4; D: -; CDR3: CAISEPRLNEKLFF; DNA: TGTGCCATCAGTGAGCCCAGGCTTAATGAAAAACTGTTTTTT
size: -; V: TRBV7-7; J: TRBJ2-7; D: -; CDR3: CASSPNGGTYEQYF; DNA: TGTGCCAGCAGCCCCAATGGGGGGACCTACGAGCAGTACTTC
size: once; V: TRBV28; J: TRBJ2-7; D: TRBD2; CDR3: CASSLGLAGASYEQYF; DNA: TGTGCCAGCAGTTTAGGACTAGCGGGAGCATCCTACGAGCAGTACTTC